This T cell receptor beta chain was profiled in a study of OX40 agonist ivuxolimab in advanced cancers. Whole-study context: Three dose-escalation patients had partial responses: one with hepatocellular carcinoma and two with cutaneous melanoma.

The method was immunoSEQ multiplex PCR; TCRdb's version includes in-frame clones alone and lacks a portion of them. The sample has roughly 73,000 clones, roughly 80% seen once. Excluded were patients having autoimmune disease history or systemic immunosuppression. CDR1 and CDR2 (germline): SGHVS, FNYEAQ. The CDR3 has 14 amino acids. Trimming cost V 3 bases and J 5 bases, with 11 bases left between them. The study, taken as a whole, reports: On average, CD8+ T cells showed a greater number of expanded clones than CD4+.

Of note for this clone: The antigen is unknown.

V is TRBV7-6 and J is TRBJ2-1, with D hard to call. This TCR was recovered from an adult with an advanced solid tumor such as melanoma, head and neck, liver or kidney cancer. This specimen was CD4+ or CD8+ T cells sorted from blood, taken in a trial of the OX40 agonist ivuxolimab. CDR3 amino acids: CASSFEDLNNEQFF. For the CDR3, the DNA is TGTGCCAGCAGCTTCGAGGATTTAAACAATGAGCAGTTCTTC.